The next 3 T cell receptor beta chains were all read from a single sample in a study of CD8+ T cells in alopecia areata. cDNA serving as the sequencing template came from extracted, reverse transcribed RNA. Some clones are missing from TCRdb's copy, which holds only in-frame ones; the method was immunoSEQ multiplex PCR. In the table there are roughly 200,000 clones, 30% to 40% of which are singletons. Treatment given: oral pan-JAK inhibitor, 5-10 mg twice daily. Sequenced here: CD4+ T cells sorted from blood, sampled at roughly week 30, from a patient treated with tofacitinib. The source is a human donor with alopecia areata.

The genes are TRBV30 and TRBJ2-1; no definite D call. The germline V gene has CDR1 GTSNPN and CDR2 SVGIG (reference sequence). CDR3 length: 15 amino acids. Trimming cost V 6 bases and J 0 bases, with 15 bases left between them. The CDR3 DNA is TGTGCCTGCGGGCAAACTAAAAGCTCCTACAATGAGCAGTTCTTC. Protein product: CACGQTKSSYNEQFF.

Only a few counts were recorded for this clone. J is TRBJ2-3 and V is TRBV5-1, with 7 bases identical to TRBD2. V lost 0 bases, J lost 0 bases, and 4 bases stayed unmatched. The CDR3 has 16 residues. The germline gives CDR1 SGHRS, CDR2 YFSETQ. The CDR3 region is CASSLGAGDSTDTQYF. In nucleotides, the CDR3 is TGCGCCAGCAGCTTGGGCGCGGGGGACAGCACAGATACGCAGTATTTT.

This clone has ten or more counts. The chain links TRBV19 to TRBJ1-1; perhaps TRBD1 as D (5 bases). The CDR3 covers 14 residues. Between the trimmed V and J ends, which lost 7 bases and 1 base, there was a span of 13 bases. CDR1 and CDR2 (germline): LNHDA, SQIVND (reference sequence). Written as DNA, the CDR3 is TGTGCCAGTATCCAGACAGAGACGAACACTGAAGCTTTCTTT. It is translated as CASIQTETNTEAFF.